This T cell receptor (beta chain) was sequenced in a study of blood T cell repertoires in COVID-19. Study as a whole: Sites across the United States, Italy and Spain contributed samples from acute and convalescent COVID-19. Sample material is recorded as cDNA or gDNA derived from T cells, B-cell-depleted T cells, or PBMCs.

The method was immunoSEQ multiplex PCR; TCRdb's version includes in-frame clones alone and lacks a portion of them. This sample has fewer than 300,000 clones; roughly 90% occur once, and the top ten carry about 2.2%. With V trimmed by 5 bases and J by 8 bases, 10 bases remained unmatched. Germline CDR1 is MNHEY and CDR2 is SVGAGI. The CDR3 sequence is 14 residues long. This clone was recorded only once. Sequences were obtained from peripheral blood. The V gene is TRBV6-5, the J gene TRBJ1-1; 8 bases are a match to TRBD1. This clonotype was obtained from a woman aged 30 to 39 with COVID-19, enrolled during active disease. As DNA, the CDR3 is TGTGCCAGCAGTCCTCCCGGGACAGGCGCCGAAGCTTTCTTT. It specifies CASSPPGTGAEAFF.